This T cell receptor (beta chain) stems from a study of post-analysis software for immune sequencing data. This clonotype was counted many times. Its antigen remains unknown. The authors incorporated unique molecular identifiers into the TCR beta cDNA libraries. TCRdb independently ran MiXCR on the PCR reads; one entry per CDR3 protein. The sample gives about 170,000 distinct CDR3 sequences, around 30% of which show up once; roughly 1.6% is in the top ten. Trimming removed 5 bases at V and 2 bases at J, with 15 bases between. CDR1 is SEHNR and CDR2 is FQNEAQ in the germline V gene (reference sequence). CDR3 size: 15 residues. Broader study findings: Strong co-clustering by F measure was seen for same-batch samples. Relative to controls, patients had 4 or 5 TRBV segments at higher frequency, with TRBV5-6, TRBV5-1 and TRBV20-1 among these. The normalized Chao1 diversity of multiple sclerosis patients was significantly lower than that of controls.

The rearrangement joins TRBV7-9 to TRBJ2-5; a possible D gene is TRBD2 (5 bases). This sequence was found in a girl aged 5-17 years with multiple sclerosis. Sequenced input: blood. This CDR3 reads CASSPTPDYQETQYF. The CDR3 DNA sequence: TGTGCCAGCAGCCCCACCCCCGACTATCAAGAGACCCAGTACTTC. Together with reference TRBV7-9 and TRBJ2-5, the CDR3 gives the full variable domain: DTGVSQNPRHKITKRGQNVTFRCDPISEHNRLYWYRQTLGQGPEFLTYFQNEAQLEKSRLLSDRFSAERPKGSFSTLEIQRTEQGDSAMYLCASSPTPDYQETQYFGPGTRLLVL.